These 6 T cell receptor beta chains originate from one sample sequenced in a study of CD8+CD57+ T cells in acquired aplastic anemia. Selection for sequencing was limited to patients who had shown CD8+CD57+ cell expansion by flow cytometry. TCR beta VDJ and CDR3 profiles were obtained from a genomic DNA template. TCRdb fed the reads into MiXCR, producing one record per CDR3 protein. Among 150,000 to 180,000 distinct CDR3 sequences listed, approximately 52% were seen once. Sequenced: sorted CD4+, CD8+, or CD8+CD57+ T cells (not recorded which) from PBMCs. The receptors here all came from a human donor with aplastic anemia.

At least ten counts were recorded for this clonotype. V usage is TRBV5-1 and J usage is TRBJ2-1; 8 bases line up with TRBD2. V dropped 4 bases and J dropped 2; count of bases not matched to a gene: 5. The germline CDR1 and CDR2 sequences are SGHRS and YFSETQ. The CDR3 spans 15 residues. As DNA, the CDR3 is TGCGCCAGCAGCGCCGGGGGGGCGACCTACAATGAGCAGTTCTTC. Translated, it gives CASSAGGATYNEQFF.

This clonotype occurred a few times. This chain connects TRBV14 to TRBJ1-2; D possibly corresponds to TRBD1 (5 bases). Per the germline V gene, CDR1 is SGHDN and CDR2 is FVKESK. The V gene lost 0 bases and the J gene lost 4 bases, with 27 bases spanning the gap. CDR3 length: 20 amino acids. The CDR3 DNA reads TGTGCCAGCAGCCAAGATCTTAATCAGGACACCGGGGAGGAGTTCTATGGCTACACCTTC. Its protein is CASSQDLNQDTGEEFYGYTF. Full variable domain (remainder filled in from reference TRBV14 and TRBJ1-2): EAGVTQFPSHSVIEKGQTVTLRCDPISGHDNLYWYRRVMGKEIKFLLHFVKESKQDESGMPNNRFLAERTGGTYSTLKVQPAELEDSGVYFCASSQDLNQDTGEEFYGYTFGSGTRLTVV.

DNA for the CDR3: TGTGCCAGCAGTGAAGATGTGGTAACTAATGAAAAACTGTTTTTT. Its protein product is CASSEDVVTNEKLFF. This chain connects TRBV25-1 to TRBJ1-4; D gene uncertain. CDR1 and CDR2 from the germline V gene are MGHDK and SYGVNS. CDR3 length: 15 residues. The ends were cut back, 2 bases at V and 1 base at J, with 8 bases in the middle.

The chain's CDR3 is CASSPLATSYNEQFF. The DNA for the CDR3 is TGTGCCAGCAGCCCACTAGCCACGAGCTACAATGAGCAGTTCTTC. The genes are TRBV7-3 and TRBJ2-1, with a weak D call TRBD2 (6 bases). V lost 5 bases to trimming and J lost 3 bases, with 14 bases between them. The CDR3 sequence is 15 residues long. Per the germline V gene, CDR1 is SGHTA and CDR2 is FQGTGA. Looking up the rest from reference TRBV7-3 and TRBJ2-1 gives the full variable domain: GAGVSQTPSNKVTEKGKYVELRCDPISGHTALYWYRQSLGQGPEFLIYFQGTGAADDSGLPNDRFFAVRPEGSVSTLKIQRTERGDSAVYLCASSPLATSYNEQFFGPGTRLTVL.

This clonotype was seen repeatedly, ten times or more. This rearrangement joins TRBV7-9 to TRBJ2-7; tentatively, D is TRBD1 (5 bases). The V and J ends lost 5 bases and 2 bases respectively, with 13 bases between them. The CDR3 has 14 residues. Germline V lookup: CDR1 SEHNR, CDR2 FQNEAQ (reference sequence). In DNA form, the CDR3 reads TGTGCCAGCAGCCCTCAGGGTCCCCCCTACGAGCAGTACTTC. The encoded protein is CASSPQGPPYEQYF.

This clonotype has more than one count but fewer than ten. The genes are TRBV27 and TRBJ1-2; possibly TRBD1 for D (5 bases). Per the germline V gene, CDR1 is MNHEY and CDR2 is SMNVEV (reference sequence). Deletions cut 4 bases from V and 6 bases from J, with 12 bases between. This CDR3 region has 13 residues. The CDR3 protein is CASSWGRNNGYTF. The CDR3 nucleotides read TGTGCCAGCAGTTGGGGACGGAATAATGGCTACACCTTC.